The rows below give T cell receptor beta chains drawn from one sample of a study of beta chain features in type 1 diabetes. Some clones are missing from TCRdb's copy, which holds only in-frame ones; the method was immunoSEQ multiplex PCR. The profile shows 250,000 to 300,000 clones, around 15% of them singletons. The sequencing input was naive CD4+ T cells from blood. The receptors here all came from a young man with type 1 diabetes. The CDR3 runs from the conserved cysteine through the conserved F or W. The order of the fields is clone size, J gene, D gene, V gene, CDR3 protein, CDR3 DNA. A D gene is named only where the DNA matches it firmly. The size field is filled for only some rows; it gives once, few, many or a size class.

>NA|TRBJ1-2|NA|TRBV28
CASEGVTNYGYTF
TGTGCCAGCGAAGGGGTCACTAACTATGGCTACACCTTC
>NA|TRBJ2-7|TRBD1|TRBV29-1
CSVTSGTALPEQYF
TGCAGCGTTACGTCCGGGACAGCCCTTCCCGAGCAGTACTTC
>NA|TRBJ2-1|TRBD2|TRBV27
CASRPWTSGSYEQFF
TGTGCCAGCAGACCTTGGACTAGCGGGAGTTATGAGCAGTTCTTC
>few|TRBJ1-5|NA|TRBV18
CASSPENSNQPQHF
TGTGCCAGCTCACCAGAGAATAGCAATCAGCCCCAGCATTTT
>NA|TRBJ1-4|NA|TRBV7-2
CASSFSPGVEEKLFF
TGTGCCAGCAGCTTTTCTCCGGGGGTCGAGGAAAAACTGTTTTTT
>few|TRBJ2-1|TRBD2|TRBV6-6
CASSYLAGGGNNEQFF
TGTGCCAGCAGTTACTTGGCGGGAGGTGGGAACAATGAGCAGTTCTTC
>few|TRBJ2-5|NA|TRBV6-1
CASSSWAETQYF
TGTGCCAGCAGTTCTTGGGCAGAGACCCAGTACTTC
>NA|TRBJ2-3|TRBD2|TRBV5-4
CASSSGGLAGGVDIDTQYF
TGTGCCAGCAGCTCAGGAGGACTAGCGGGAGGAGTAGATATAGATACGCAGTATTTT
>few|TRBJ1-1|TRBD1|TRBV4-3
CASRETGVNTEAFF
TGCGCCAGCAGGGAAACAGGGGTAAACACTGAAGCTTTCTTT
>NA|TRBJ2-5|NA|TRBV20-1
CSAERQETQYF
TGCAGTGCTGAGCGGCAAGAGACCCAGTACTTC
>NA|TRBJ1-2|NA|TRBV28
CASSEGGYGYTF
TGTGCCAGCAGTGAGGGTGGCTATGGCTACACCTTC
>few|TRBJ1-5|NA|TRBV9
CASSIQGGPQHF
TGTGCCAGCAGCATTCAGGGAGGGCCCCAGCATTTT
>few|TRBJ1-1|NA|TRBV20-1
CSARDNSEAFF
TGCAGTGCTAGAGATAACAGTGAAGCTTTCTTT
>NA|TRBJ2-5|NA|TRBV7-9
CASSYGVGRGETQYF
TGTGCCAGCAGCTACGGTGTTGGAAGGGGAGAGACCCAGTACTTC
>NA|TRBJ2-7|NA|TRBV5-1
CASSPQSSRSIYEQYF
TGCGCCAGCAGCCCCCAATCGAGTAGATCTATTTACGAGCAGTACTTC
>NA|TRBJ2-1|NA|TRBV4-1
CASSQEGSSYNEQFF
TGCGCCAGCAGCCAAGAAGGGAGCTCCTACAATGAGCAGTTCTTC
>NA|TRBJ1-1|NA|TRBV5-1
CASSGGSGLENTEAFF
TGCGCCAGCAGCGGAGGGTCGGGATTGGAGAACACTGAAGCTTTCTTT
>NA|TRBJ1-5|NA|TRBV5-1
CASSLQGGEVNQPQHF
TGCGCCAGCAGCTTGCAGGGCGGAGAAGTCAATCAGCCCCAGCATTTT
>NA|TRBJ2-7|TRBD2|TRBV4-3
CASSHNPIAGSYEQYF
TGCGCCAGCAGCCATAATCCTATAGCGGGATCCTACGAGCAGTACTTC
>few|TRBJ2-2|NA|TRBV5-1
CASTARMVGNTGELFF
TGCGCCAGCACGGCCAGGATGGTGGGGAACACCGGGGAGCTGTTTTTT
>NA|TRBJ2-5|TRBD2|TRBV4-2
CASSRDSGRSETQYF
TGTGCCAGCAGCCGAGATAGCGGGAGGTCTGAGACCCAGTACTTC
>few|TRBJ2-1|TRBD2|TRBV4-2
CASSSTSGSLQFF
TGTGCCAGCAGCTCGACTAGCGGGAGTTTGCAGTTCTTC
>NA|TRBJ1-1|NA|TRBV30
CAWSGHSNTEAFF
TGTGCCTGGAGTGGACACTCCAACACTGAAGCTTTCTTT
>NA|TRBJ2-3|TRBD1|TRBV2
CARATGGTDTQYF
TGTGCCAGGGCAACAGGGGGCACAGATACGCAGTATTTT